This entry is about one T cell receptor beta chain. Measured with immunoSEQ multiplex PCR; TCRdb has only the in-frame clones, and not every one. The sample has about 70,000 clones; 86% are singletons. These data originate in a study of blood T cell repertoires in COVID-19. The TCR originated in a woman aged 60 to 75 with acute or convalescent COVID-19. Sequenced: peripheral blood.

CDR3 DNA: TGCAGCGCTTGGACAGGGGGCGCCTATGGCTACACCTTC. Amino acids: CSAWTGGAYGYTF. The chain uses TRBV29-1 and TRBJ1-2; 11 bases are shared with TRBD1. V lost 7 bases, J lost 4 bases, and 5 bases stayed unmatched. The CDR3 length is 13 residues. CDR1 is SQVTM, CDR2 ANQGSEA, per germline.